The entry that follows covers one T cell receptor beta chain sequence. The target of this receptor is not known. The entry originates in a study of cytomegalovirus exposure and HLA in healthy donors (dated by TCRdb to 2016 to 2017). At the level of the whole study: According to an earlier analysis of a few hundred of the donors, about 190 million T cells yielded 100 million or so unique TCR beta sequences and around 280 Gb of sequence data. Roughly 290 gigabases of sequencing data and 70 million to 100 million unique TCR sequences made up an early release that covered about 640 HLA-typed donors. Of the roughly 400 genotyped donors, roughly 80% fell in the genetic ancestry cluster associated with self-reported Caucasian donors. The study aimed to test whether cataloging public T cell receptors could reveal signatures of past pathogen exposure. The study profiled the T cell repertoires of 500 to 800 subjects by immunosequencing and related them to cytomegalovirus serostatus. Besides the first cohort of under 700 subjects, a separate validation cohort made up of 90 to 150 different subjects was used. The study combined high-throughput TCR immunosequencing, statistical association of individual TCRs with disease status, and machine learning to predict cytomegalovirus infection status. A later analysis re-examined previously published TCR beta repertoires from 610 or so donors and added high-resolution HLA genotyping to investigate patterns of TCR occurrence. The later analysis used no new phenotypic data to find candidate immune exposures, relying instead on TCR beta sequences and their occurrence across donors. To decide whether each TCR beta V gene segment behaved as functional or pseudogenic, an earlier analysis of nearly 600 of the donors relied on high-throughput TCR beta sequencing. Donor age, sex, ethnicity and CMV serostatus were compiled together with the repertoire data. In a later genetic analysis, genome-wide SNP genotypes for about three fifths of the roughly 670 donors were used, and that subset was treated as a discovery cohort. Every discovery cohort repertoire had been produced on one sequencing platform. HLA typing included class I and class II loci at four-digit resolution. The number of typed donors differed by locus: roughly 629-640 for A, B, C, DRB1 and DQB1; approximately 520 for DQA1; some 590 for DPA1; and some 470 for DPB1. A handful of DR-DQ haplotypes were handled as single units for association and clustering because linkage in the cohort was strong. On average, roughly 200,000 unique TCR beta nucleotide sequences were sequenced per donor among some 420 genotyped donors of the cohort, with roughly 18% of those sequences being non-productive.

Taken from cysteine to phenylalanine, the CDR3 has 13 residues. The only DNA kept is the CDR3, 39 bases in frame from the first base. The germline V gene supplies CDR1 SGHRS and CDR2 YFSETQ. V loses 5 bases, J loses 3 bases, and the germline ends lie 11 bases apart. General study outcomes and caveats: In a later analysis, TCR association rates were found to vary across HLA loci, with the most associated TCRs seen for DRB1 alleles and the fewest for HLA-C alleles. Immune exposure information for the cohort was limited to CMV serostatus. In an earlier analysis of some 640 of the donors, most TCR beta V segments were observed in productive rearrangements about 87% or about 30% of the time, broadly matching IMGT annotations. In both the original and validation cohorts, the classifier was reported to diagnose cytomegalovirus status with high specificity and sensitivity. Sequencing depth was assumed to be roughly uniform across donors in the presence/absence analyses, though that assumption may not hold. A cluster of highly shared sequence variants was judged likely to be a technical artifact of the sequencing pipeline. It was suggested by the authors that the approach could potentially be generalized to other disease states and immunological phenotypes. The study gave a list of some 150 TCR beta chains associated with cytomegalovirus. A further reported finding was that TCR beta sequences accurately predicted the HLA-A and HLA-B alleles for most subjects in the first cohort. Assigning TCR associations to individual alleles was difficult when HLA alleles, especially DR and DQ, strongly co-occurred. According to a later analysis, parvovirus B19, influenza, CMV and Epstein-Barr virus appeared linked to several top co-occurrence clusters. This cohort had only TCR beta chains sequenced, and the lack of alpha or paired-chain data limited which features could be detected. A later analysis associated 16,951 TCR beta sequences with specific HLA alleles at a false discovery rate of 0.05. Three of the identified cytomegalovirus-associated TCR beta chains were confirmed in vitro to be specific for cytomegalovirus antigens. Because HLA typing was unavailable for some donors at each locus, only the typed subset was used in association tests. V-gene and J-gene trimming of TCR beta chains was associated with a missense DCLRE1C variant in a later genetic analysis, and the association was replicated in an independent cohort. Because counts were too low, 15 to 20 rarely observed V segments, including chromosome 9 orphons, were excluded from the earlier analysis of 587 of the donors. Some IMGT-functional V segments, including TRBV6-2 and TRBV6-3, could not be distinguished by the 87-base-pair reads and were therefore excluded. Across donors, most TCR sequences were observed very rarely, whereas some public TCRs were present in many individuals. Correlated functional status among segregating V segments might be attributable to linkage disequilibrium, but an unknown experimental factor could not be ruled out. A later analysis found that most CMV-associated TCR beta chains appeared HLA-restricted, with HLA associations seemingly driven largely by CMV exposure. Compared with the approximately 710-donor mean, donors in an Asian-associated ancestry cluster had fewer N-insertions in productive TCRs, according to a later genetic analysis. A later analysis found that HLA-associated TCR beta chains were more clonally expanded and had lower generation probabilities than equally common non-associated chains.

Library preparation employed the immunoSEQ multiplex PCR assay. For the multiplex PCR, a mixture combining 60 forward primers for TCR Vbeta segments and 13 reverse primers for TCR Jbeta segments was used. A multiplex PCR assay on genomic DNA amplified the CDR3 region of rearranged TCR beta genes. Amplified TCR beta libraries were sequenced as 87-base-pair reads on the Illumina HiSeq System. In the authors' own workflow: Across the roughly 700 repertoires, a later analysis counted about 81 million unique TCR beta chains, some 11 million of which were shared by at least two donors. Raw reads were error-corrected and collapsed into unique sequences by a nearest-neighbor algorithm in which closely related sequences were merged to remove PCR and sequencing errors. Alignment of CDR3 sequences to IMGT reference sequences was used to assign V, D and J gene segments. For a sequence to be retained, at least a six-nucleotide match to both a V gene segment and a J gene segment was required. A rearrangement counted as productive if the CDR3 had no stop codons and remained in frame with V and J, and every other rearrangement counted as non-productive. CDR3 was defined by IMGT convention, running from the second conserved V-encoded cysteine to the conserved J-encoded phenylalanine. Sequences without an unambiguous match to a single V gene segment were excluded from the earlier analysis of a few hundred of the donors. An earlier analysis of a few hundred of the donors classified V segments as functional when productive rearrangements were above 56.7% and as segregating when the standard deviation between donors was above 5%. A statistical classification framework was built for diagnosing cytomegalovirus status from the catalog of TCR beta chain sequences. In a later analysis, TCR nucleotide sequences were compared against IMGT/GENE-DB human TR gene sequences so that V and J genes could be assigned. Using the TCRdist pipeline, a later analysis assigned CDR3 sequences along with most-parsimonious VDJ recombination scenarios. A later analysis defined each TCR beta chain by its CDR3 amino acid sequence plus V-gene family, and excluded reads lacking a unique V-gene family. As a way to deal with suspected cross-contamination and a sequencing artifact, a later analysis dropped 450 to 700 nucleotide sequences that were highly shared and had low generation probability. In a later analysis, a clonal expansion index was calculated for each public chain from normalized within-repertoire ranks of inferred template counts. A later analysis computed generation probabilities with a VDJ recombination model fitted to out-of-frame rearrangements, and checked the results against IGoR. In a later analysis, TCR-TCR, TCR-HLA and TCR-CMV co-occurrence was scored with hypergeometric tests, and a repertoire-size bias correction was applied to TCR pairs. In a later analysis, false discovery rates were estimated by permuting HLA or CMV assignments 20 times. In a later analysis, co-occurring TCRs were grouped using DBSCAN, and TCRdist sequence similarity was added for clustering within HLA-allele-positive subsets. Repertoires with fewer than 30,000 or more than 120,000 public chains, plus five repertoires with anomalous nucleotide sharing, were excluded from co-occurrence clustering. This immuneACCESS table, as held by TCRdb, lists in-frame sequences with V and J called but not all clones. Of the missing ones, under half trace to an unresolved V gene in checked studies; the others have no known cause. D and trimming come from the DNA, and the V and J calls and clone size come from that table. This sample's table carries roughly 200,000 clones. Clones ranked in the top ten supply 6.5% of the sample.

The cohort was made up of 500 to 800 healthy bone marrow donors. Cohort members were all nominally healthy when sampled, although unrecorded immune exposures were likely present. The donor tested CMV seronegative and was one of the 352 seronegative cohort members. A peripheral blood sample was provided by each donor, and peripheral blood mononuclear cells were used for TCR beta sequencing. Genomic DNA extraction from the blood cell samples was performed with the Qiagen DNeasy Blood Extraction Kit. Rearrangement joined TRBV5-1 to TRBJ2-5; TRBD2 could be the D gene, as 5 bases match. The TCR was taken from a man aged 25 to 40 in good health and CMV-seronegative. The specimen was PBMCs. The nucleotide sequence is TGCGCCAGCAGATCGGACTGGGAAGAGACCCAGTACTTC. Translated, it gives CASRSDWEETQYF.